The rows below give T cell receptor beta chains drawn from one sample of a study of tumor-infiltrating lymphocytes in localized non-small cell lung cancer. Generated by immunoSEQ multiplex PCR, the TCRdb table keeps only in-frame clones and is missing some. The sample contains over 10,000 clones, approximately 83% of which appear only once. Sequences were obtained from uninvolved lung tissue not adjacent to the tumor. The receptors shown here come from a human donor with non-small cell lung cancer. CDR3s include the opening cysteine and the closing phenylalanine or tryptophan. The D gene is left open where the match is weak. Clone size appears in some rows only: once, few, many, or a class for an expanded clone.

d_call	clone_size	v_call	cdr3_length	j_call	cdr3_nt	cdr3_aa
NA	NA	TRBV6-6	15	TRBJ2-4	TGTGCCAGCAGTTTCAATTATGGGGCCAAAAACATTCAGTACTTC	CASSFNYGAKNIQYF
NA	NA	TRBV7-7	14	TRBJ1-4	TGTGCTAGCAGCCCCGGGACGGGGAATGAAAAACTGTTTTTT	CASSPGTGNEKLFF
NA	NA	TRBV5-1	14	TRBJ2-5	TGCGCCAGCAGCCACGAGGGGGGGGCAGAGACCCAGTACTTC	CASSHEGGAETQYF
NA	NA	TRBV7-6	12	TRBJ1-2	TGTGCCAGCAGCTTAGTAGGGGACGGCTACACCTTC	CASSLVGDGYTF
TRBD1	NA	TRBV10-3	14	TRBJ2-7	TGTGCCATCAGTGAAGGGGACAGGGTCCACGAGCAGTACTTC	CAISEGDRVHEQYF
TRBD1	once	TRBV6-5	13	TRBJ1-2	TGTGCCAGCAGTTACCGACAGGGCGATGGCTACACCTTC	CASSYRQGDGYTF
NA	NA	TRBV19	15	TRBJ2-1	TGTGCCAGTAGGGAGGGACAGGGATCTAGCGGGAGCCAGTTCTTC	CASREGQGSSGSQFF
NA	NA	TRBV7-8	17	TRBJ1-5	TGTGCCAGCAGCTCCTCCTTAAGTCGGGATAGCAATCAGCCCCAGCATTTT	CASSSSLSRDSNQPQHF
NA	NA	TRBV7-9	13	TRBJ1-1	TGTGCCAGCAATCCGCAGGCGAACACTGAAGCTTTCTTT	CASNPQANTEAFF
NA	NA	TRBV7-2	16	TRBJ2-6	TGTGCCAGCAGCTACCAAAGGGGGTTTGGGGCCAACGTCCTGACTTTC	CASSYQRGFGANVLTF
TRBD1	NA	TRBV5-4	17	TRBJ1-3	TGTGCCAGCAGCTTGGCAGGCAGGGGGCTTTCTGGAAACACCATATATTTT	CASSLAGRGLSGNTIYF
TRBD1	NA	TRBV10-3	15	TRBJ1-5	TGTGCCACCTCGACAGGGGAGAGGAGCAATCAGCCCCAGCATTTT	CATSTGERSNQPQHF
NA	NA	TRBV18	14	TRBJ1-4	TGTGCCAGCTCACCAACACAACGAATAGAAAAACTGTTTTTT	CASSPTQRIEKLFF
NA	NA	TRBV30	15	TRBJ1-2	TGTGCCTGGAGTCTTGGTACCGGGCGGGGCTATGGCTACACCTTC	CAWSLGTGRGYGYTF
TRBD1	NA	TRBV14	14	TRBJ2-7	TGTGCCAGCAACGGACAGGGTTTTTCCTACGAGCAGTACTTC	CASNGQGFSYEQYF
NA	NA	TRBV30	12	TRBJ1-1	TGTGCCTGGACAGGGGACCGTCCTGAAGCTTTCTTT	CAWTGDRPEAFF
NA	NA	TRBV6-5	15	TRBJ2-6	TGTGCCATCCGGGCAGGTACTCCTGGGGCCAACGTCCTGACTTTC	CAIRAGTPGANVLTF
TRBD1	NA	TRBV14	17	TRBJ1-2	TGTGCCAGCAGCCAAGGACAGGGGGAATTTCTAATGCGTGGCTACACCTTC	CASSQGQGEFLMRGYTF
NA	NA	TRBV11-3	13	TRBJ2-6	TGTGCCAGCATGGAGGTAGGGGCCAACGTCCTGACTTTC	CASMEVGANVLTF
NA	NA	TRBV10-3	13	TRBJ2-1	TGTGCCATCAGCGAAACGACAGGGAGGGGGCAGTTCTTC	CAISETTGRGQFF
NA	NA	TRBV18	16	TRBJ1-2	TGTGCCAGCTCACTCCAAGGGGGGCGAGGAGACTATGGCTACACCTTC	CASSLQGGRGDYGYTF
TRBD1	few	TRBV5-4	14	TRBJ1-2	TGTGCCAGCAGCTTGCTAGGGGGCTTACAGGGCTACACCTTC	CASSLLGGLQGYTF
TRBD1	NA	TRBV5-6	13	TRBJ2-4	TGTGCCAGCAGCCGGGACAGAGAAAACATTCAGTACTTC	CASSRDRENIQYF
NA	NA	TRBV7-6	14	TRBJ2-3	TGTGCCAGCAGCCCTTATAGTAACACAGATACGCAGTATTTT	CASSPYSNTDTQYF
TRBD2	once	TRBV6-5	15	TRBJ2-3	TGTGCCAGCAGTTACTCTGCGGGAGGAGCAGATACGCAGTATTTT	CASSYSAGGADTQYF
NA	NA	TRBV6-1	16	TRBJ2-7	TGTGCCAGCAGTGAAGTGCACGGGGCAACAACCTACGAGCAGTACTTC	CASSEVHGATTYEQYF
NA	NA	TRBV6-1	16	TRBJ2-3	TGTGCCAGCAGTGGGGTCGGAGGTCGGGGAACAGATACGCAGTATTTT	CASSGVGGRGTDTQYF
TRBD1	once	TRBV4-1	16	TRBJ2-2	TGCGCCAGCAGCCTACGGACAGGCTTTAACACCGGGGAGCTGTTTTTT	CASSLRTGFNTGELFF
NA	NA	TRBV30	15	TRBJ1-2	TGTGCCTGGATGCAGGACAGTATCGGGCACTATGGCTACACCTTC	CAWMQDSIGHYGYTF
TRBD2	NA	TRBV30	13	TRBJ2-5	TGTGCCTGGAGTCGGGGGGGCCGAGAGACCCAGTACTTC	CAWSRGGRETQYF
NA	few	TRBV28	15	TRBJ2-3	TGTGCCAGCAGTTTAGCACAGTTTTTCACAGATACGCAGTATTTT	CASSLAQFFTDTQYF
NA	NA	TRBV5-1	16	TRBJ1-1	TGCGCCAGCAGCTTGGAGAGCAGAGCCATGAACACTGAAGCTTTCTTT	CASSLESRAMNTEAFF
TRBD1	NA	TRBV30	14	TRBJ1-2	TGTGCCTACCGCCGAAGGGGGCCAAGAGGAGGCTACACCTTC	CAYRRRGPRGGYTF
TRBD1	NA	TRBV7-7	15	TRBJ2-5	TGTGCTAGCAGCTCAGGACAGGGGGATTCGGAGACCCAGTACTTC	CASSSGQGDSETQYF
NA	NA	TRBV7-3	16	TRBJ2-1	TGTGCCAGCAGCCCCCAGGGGGGTGTGTCCTACAATGAGCAGTTCTTC	CASSPQGGVSYNEQFF
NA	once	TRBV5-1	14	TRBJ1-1	TGCGCCAGCAGCTTGGAATCGGATGGCGCTGAAGCTTTCTTT	CASSLESDGAEAFF
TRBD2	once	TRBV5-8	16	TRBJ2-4	TGTGCCAGCAGCGTTTTTGGACTAGCGGGAAGGACCATTCAGTACTTC	CASSVFGLAGRTIQYF